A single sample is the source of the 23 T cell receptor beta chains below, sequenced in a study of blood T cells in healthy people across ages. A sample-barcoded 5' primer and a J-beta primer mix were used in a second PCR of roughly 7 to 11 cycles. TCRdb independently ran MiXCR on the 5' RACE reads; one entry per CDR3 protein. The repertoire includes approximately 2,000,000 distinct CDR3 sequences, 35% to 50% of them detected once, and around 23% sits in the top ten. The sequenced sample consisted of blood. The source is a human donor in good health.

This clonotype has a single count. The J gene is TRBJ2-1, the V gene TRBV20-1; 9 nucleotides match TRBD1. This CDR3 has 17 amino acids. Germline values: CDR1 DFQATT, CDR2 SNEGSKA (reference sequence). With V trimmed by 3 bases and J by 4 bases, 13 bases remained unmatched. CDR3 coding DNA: TGCAGTGCTAGGGTTAGGACAGGGGCCGTTAGGTACAATGAGCAGTTCTTC. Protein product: CSARVRTGAVRYNEQFF.

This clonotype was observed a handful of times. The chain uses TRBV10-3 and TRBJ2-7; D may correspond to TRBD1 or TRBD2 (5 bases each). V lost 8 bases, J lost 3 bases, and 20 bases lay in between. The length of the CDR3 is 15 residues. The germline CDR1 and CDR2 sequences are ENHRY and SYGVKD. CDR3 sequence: CAISDLDGDLYEQYF. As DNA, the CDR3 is TGTGCCATCTCCGACCTGGACGGGGACCTCTACGAGCAGTACTTC.

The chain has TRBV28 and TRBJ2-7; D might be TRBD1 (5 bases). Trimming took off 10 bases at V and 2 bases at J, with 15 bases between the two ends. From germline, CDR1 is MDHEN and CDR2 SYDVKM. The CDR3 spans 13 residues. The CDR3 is CATENRSPYEQYF. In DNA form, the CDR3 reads TGTGCCACCGAGAACAGGTCCCCCTACGAGCAGTACTTC.

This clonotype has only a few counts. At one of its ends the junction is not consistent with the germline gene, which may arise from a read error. CDR3 sequence: CASNLSGGVINTQYF. CDR3 bases: TGTGCCAGCAACTTAAGCGGGGGGGTAATTAATACGCAGTATTTT. The rearrangement joins TRBV7-3 to TRBJ2-3, with 10 bases aligning to TRBD2. The CDR3 runs 15 residues. Germline CDR1 reads SGHTA; CDR2 reads FQGTGA.

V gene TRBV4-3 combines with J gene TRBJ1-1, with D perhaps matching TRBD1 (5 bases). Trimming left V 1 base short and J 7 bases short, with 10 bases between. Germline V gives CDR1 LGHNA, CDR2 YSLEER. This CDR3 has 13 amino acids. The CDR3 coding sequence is TGCGCCAGCAGCCAAGTTGACAGCGTTGAAGCTTTCTTT. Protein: CASSQVDSVEAFF.

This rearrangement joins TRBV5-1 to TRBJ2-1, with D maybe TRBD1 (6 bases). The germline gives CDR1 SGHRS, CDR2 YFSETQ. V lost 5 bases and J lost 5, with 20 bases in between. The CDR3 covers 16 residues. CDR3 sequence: CASRQPGTLANNEQFF. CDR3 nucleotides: TGCGCCAGCAGACAACCTGGGACATTAGCAAACAATGAGCAGTTCTTC.

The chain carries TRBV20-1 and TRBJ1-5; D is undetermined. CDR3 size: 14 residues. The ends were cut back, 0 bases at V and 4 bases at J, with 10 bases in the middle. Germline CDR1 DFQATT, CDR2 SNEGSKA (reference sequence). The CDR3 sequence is CSARELSGNQPQHF. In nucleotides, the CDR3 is TGCAGTGCTAGAGAGTTGTCGGGGAATCAGCCCCAGCATTTT.

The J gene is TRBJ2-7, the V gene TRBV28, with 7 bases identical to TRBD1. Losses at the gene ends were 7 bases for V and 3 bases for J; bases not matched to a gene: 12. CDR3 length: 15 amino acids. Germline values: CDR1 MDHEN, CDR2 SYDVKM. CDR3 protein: CASIGGQRTDYEQYF. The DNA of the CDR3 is TGTGCCAGCATAGGGGGCCAACGGACAGACTACGAGCAGTACTTC. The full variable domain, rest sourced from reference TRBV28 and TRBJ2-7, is DVKVTQSSRYLVKRTGEKVFLECVQDMDHENMFWYRQDPGLGLRLIYFSYDVKMKEKGDIPEGYSVSREKKERFSLILESASTNQTSMYLCASIGGQRTDYEQYFGPGTRLTVT.

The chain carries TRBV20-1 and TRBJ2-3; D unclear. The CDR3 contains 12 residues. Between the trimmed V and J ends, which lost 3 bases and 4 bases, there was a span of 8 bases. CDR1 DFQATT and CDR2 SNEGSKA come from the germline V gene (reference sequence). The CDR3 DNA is TGCAGTGCTAGTAAGGGTTCAGATACGCAGTATTTT. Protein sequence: CSASKGSDTQYF.

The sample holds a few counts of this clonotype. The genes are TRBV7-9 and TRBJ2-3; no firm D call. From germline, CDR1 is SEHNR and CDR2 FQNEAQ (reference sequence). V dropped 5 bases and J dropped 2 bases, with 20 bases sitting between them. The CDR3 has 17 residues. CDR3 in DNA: TGTGCCAGCAGCCCCGGATTCCTCCGCCCTAACACAGATACGCAGTATTTT. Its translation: CASSPGFLRPNTDTQYF.

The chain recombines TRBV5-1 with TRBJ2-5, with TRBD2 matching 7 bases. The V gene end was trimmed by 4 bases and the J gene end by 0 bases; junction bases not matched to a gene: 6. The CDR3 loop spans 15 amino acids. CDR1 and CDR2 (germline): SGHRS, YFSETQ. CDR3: CASSDSSGNQETQYF. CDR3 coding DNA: TGCGCCAGCAGCGACTCTAGCGGCAACCAAGAGACCCAGTACTTC.

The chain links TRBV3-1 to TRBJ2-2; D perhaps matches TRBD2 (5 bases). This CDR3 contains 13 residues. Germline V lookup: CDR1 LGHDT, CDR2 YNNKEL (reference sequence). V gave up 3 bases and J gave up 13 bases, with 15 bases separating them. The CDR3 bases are TGTGCCAGCAGCCATTTGGAGGCAGATGGGCTGTTTTTT. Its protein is CASSHLEADGLFF.

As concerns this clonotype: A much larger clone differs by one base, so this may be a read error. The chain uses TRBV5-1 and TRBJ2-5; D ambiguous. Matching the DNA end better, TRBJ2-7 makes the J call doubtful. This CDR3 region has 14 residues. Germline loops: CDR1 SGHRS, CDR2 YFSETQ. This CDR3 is CASSPPDGTCEQYF. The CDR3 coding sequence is TGCGCCAGCAGCCCCCCGGATGGTACCTGCGAGCAGTACTTC.

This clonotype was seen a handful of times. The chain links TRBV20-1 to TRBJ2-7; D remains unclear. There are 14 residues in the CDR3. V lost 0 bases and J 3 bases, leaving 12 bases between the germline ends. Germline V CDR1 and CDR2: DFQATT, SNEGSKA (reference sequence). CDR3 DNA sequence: TGCAGTGCTAGAGATAAGGGCGGATTCTACGAGCAGTACTTC. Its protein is CSARDKGGFYEQYF.

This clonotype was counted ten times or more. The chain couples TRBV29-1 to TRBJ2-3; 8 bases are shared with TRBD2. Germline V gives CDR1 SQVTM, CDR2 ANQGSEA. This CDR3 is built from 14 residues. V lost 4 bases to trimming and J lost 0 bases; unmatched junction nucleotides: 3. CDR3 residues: CSVAGGTSTDTQYF. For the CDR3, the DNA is TGCAGCGTTGCGGGGGGGACTAGCACAGATACGCAGTATTTT.

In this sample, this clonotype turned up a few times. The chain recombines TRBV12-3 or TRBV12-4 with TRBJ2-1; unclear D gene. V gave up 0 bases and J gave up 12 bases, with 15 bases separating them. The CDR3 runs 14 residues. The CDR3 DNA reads TGTGCCAGCAGTTTAGCGCTAGATATCGCATGGCAGTTCTTC. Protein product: CASSLALDIAWQFF.

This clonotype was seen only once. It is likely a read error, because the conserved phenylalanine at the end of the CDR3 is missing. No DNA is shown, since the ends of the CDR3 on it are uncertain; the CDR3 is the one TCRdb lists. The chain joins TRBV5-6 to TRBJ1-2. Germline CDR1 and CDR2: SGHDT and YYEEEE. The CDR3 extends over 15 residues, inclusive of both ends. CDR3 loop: CAGSPKSGANYGYTC.

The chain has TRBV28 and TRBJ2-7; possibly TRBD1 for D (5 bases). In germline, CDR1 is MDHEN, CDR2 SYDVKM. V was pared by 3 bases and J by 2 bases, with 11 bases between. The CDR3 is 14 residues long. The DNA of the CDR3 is TGTGCCAGCAGTTTCCGCAGGGTACCCTACGAGCAGTACTTC. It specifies CASSFRRVPYEQYF.

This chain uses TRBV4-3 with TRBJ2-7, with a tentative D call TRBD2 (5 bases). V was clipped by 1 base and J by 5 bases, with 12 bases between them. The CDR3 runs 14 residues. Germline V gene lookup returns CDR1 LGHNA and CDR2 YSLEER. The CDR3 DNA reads TGCGCCAGCAGCCAAGGGGTAGCGAGCGACGAGCAGTACTTC. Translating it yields CASSQGVASDEQYF.

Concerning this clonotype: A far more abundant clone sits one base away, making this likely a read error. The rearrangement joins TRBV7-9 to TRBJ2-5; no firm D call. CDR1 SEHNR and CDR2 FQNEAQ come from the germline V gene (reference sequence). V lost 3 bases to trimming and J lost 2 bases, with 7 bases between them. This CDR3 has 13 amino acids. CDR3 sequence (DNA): TGTGCCAGCAGCTTTTGGGGACAAGAGACCCAGTACTTC. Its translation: CASSFWGQETQYF.

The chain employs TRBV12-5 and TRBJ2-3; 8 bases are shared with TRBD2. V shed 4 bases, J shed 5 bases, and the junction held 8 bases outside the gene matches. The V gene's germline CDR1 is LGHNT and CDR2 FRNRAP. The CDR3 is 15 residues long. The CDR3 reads CASGSGTRVRDTQYF. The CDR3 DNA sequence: TGTGCTAGTGGTTCCGGGACTAGAGTGAGAGATACGCAGTATTTT.

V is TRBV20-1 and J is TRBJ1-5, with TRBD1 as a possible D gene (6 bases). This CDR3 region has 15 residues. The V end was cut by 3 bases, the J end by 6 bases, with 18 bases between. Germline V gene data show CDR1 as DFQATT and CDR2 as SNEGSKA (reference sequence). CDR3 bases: TGCAGTGCTAGGGAGAGAGGGGGTTTCTCTCAGCCCCAGCATTTT. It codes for CSARERGGFSQPQHF.

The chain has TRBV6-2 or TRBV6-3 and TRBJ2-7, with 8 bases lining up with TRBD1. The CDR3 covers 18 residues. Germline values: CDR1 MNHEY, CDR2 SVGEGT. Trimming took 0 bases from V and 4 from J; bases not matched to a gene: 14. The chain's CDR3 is CASSYSFRGQVEGYEQYF. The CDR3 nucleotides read TGTGCCAGCAGTTACTCGTTCCGGGGACAGGTGGAGGGGTACGAGCAGTACTTC.